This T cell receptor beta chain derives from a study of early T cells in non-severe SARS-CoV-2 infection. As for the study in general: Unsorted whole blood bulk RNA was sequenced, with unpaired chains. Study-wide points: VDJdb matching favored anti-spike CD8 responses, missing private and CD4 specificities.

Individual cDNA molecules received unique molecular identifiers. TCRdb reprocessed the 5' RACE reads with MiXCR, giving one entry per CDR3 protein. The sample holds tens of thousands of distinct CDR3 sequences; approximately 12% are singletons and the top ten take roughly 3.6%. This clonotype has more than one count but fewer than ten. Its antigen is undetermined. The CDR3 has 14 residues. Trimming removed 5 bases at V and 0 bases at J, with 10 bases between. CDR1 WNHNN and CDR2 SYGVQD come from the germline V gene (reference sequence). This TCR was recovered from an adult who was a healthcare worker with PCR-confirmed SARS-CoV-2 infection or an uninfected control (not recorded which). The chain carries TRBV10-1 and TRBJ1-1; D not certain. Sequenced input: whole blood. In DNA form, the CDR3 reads TGCGCCAGCAGTTTAGGACGGCTGAACACTGAAGCTTTCTTT. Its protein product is CASSLGRLNTEAFF.